These 5 T cell receptor beta chains originate from one sample sequenced in a study of human T cells and chemical hapten exposure. Time point described: patch test 3, about 24 weeks after DPC sensitization. Treatment: therapeutic diphenylcyclopropenone sensitization with weekly scalp DPC. TCRdb redid the calling of the RACE reads with MiXCR, one entry per CDR3 protein. Here the sample spans some 30,000 distinct CDR3 sequences, about 5% being singletons. This specimen consisted of whole blood, obtained in connection with sensitization to the hapten diphenylcyclopropenone (DPC). The receptors originated from a man aged 25 to 45 with alopecia areata. Some clones in this sample may be carry-over from other donors' samples.

This clonotype appeared many times. CDR3 amino acids: CASSLDWRSNHATDNSPLHF. The CDR3, as DNA: TGTGCCAGCAGCTTAGATTGGCGGAGCAATCACGCCACGGATAATTCACCCCTCCACTTT. V is TRBV11-3 and J is TRBJ1-6; D gene ambiguous. The CDR3 sequence is 20 residues long. Deletions cut 0 bases from V and 5 bases from J, with 23 bases between. Looked up from germline, CDR1 is SGHNT and CDR2 is YENEEA.

To note about this clonotype: A read error is possible here, since a much larger clone lies one base away. The chain employs TRBV29-1 and TRBJ1-1; D is ambiguous. The CDR3 has 12 amino acids. Germline CDR1 is SQVTM and CDR2 is ANQGSEA. V lost 6 bases and J 7 bases, leaving 15 bases between the germline ends. CDR3 sequence (DNA): TGCAGCGTCGGGCAGCCCCCGAGTGAAGCTTTCTTT. It translates to CSVGQPPSEAFF.

There are a few counts of this clonotype. The genes are TRBV7-9 and TRBJ2-2, with 11 bases aligning to TRBD1. Germline V gives CDR1 SEHNR, CDR2 FQNEAQ (reference sequence). V lost 2 bases, J lost 6 bases, and 8 bases stayed unmatched. The length of the CDR3 is 17 residues. The CDR3 reads CASSLTRQGQGAGELFF. The CDR3 DNA sequence: TGTGCCAGCAGCTTAACTCGCCAGGGACAGGGGGCCGGGGAGCTGTTTTTT.

This clonotype was seen at least ten times. The CDR3 coding sequence is TGTGCCCCGGGAGGCGGGGAGCTGTTTGAGCTGTTTTTT. It specifies CAPGGGELFELFF. The chain employs TRBV30 and TRBJ2-2; 7 nucleotides match TRBD2. This CDR3 region has 13 residues. V dropped 8 bases and J dropped 11; count of bases not matched to a gene: 14. The germline V gene encodes CDR1 GTSNPN and CDR2 SVGIG (reference sequence).

This clonotype was found many times. This CDR3 reads CASSLHLGPSGANVLTLTF. Written as DNA, the CDR3 is TGTGCCAGCAGCTTGCACTTAGGGCCCTCTGGGGCCAACGTCCTGACTTTGACTTTC. This sequence joins TRBV5-5 and TRBJ2-6, with a possible D match to TRBD1 (5 bases). Germline V lookup: CDR1 SGHKS, CDR2 YYEKEE (reference sequence). The CDR3 length is 19 residues. The V and J ends lost 1 base and 17 bases respectively, with 34 bases between them. Full variable domain (remainder filled in from reference TRBV5-5 and TRBJ2-6): DAGVTQSPTHLIKTRGQQVTLRCSPISGHKSVSWYQQVLGQGPQFIFQYYEKEERGRGNFPDRFSARQFPNYSSELNVNALLLGDSALYLCASSLHLGPSGANVLTLTFGAGSRLTVL.